This T cell receptor beta chain was obtained from a study of post-analysis software for immune sequencing data. Broader study findings: The authors found that F measure strongly co-clustered same-batch samples. Controls showed lower frequencies than patients for roughly 5 TRBV segments, and TRBV5-6, TRBV5-1 and TRBV20-1 were among these.

On this clonotype: The target antigen is unknown.

Libraries were made from TCR beta cDNA, and they carried unique molecular identifiers. From approximately 0.95 to 9.8 million T cells, a few hundred thousand cDNA molecules were obtained. Using its own MiXCR run on the PCR reads, TCRdb lists one record per CDR3 protein. The table includes 740,000 or so distinct CDR3 sequences, 53% detected once. Germline values: CDR1 SGDLS, CDR2 YYNGEE. The CDR3 runs 12 residues. V lost 0 bases, J lost 6 bases, and 6 bases lay in between. Sample: blood. The sequence came from a girl aged 10 to 17 with multiple sclerosis. The chain combines TRBV9 with TRBJ1-2; D ambiguous. CDR3 DNA sequence: TGTGCCAGCAGCGTAGCCCGGGATGGCTACACCTTC. As protein: CASSVARDGYTF.